This TCR beta chain was sequenced for a study of identical twins. Study-wide results and limits: While abundant cord blood beta clonotypes carried fewer insertions, memory repertoires showed no such pattern. Out-of-frame TCR alpha sharing in monozygotic twins exceeded recombination model predictions.

The CDR3 contains 14 residues. Germline loops: CDR1 DFQATT, CDR2 SNEGSKA (reference sequence). The V segment lost 2 bases and the J segment 7 bases; nucleotides outside the gene matches: 5. As to this clonotype: What it recognizes is unknown.

TCRdb ran MiXCR on the 5' RACE reads and lists one entry per CDR3 protein. The table shows around 500,000 distinct CDR3 sequences, with 13% to 15% occurring only once. In addition, the sample was reused for a study of yellow fever vaccine responses in identical twins. Per that paper: Twins reportedly mounted vaccine T cell responses that seemed partly convergent, partly personalized.

The chain carries TRBV20-1 and TRBJ2-4; TRBD2 matches 10 bases. The origin of this receptor is a woman aged 18 to 35 in good health. The sequenced material came from CD4+ T cells sorted from blood. In DNA form, the CDR3 reads TGCAGTGCTAGATGGAGCGGGAGGGGTAACATTCAGTACTTC. Its protein is CSARWSGRGNIQYF.